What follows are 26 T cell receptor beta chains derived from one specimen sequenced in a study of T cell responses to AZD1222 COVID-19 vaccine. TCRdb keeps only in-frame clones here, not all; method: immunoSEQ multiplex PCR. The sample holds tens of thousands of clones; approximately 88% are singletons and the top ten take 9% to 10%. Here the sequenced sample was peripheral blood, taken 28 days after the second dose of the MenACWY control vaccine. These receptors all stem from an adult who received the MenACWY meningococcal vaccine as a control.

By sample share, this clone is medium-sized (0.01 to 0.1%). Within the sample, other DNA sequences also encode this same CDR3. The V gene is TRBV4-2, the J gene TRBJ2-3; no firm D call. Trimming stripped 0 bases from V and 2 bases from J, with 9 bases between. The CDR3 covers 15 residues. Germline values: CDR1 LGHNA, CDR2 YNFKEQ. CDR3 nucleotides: TGTGCCAGCAGCCAAGATAGGCTAAACACAGATACGCAGTATTTT. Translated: CASSQDRLNTDTQYF.

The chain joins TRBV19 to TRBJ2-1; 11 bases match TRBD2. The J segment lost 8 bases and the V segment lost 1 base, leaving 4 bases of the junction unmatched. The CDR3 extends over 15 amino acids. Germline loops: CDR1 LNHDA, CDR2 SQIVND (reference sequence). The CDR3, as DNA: TGTGCCAGTAGTATAGGTAGCGGGGGGGCCCATGAGCAGTTCTTC. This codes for CASSIGSGGAHEQFF.

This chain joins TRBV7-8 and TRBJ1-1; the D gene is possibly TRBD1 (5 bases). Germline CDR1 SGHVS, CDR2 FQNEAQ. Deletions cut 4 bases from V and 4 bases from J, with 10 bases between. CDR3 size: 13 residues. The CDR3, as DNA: TGTGCCAGCAGCTGGTCAGGGACCACTGAAGCTTTCTTT. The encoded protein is CASSWSGTTEAFF.

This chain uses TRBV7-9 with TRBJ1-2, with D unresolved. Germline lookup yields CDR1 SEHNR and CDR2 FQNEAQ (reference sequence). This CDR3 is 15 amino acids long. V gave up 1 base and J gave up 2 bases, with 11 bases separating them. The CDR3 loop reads CASSLDPLGNYGYTF. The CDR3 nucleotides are TGTGCCAGCAGCTTAGACCCCCTCGGGAACTATGGCTACACCTTC.

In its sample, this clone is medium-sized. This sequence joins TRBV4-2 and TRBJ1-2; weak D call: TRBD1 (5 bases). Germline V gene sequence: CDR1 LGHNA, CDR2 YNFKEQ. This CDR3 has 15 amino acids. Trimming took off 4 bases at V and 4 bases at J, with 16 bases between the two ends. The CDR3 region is CASSPGGGRPYGYTF. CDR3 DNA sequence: TGTGCCAGCAGCCCTGGGGGGGGACGCCCCTATGGCTACACCTTC.

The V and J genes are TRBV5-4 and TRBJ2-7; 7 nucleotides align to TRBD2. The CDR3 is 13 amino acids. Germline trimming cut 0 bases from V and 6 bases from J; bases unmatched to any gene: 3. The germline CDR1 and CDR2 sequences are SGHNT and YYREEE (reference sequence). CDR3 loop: CASSLGTRGEQYF. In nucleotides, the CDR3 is TGTGCCAGCAGCTTGGGGACTAGGGGCGAGCAGTACTTC.

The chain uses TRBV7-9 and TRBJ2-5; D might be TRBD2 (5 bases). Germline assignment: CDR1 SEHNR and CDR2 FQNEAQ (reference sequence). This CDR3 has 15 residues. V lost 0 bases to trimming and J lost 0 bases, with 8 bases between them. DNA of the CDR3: TGTGCCAGCAGCTTAGCCTCGGGGTACCAAGAGACCCAGTACTTC. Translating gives CASSLASGYQETQYF. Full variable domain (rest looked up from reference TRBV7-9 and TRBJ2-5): DTGVSQNPRHKITKRGQNVTFRCDPISEHNRLYWYRQTLGQGPEFLTYFQNEAQLEKSRLLSDRFSAERPKGSFSTLEIQRTEQGDSAMYLCASSLASGYQETQYFGPGTRLLVL.

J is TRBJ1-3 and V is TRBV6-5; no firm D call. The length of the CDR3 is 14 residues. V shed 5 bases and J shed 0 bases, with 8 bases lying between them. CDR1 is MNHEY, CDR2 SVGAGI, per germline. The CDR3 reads CASSLDPSGNTIYF. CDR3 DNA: TGTGCCAGCAGTCTAGACCCCTCTGGAAACACCATATATTTT.

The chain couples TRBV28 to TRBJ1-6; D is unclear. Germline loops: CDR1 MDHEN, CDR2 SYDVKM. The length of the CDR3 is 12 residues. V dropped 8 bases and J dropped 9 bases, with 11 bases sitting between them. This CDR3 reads CASYTRSSPLHF. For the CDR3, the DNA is TGTGCCAGCTATACACGTAGTTCACCCCTCCACTTT.

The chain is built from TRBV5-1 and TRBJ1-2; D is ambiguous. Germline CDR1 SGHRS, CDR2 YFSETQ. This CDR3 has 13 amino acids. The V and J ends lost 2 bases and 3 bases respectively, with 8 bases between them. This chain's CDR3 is CASSLEGDYGYTF. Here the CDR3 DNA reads TGCGCCAGCAGCTTAGAGGGTGACTATGGCTACACCTTC.

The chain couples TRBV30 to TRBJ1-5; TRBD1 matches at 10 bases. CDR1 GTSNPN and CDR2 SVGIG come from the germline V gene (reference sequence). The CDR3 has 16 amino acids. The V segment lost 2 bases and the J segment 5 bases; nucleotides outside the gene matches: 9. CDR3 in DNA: TGTGCCTGGAGTTTCCGGACAGGGGGTGTCGATCAGCCCCAGCATTTT. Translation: CAWSFRTGGVDQPQHF.

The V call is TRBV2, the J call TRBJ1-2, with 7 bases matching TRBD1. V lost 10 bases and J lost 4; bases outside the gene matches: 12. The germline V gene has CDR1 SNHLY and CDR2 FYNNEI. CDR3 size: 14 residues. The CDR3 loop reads CATQTGIDFYGYTF. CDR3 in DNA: TGTGCCACCCAGACAGGGATTGATTTCTATGGCTACACCTTC.

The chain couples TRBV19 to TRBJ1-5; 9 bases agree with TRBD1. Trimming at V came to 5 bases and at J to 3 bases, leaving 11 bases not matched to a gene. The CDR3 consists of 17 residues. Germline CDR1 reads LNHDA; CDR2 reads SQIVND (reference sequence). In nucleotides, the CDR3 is TGTGCCAGTAGTCCCCTTCCGGGACAGGGTTACAATCAGCCCCAGCATTTT. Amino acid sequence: CASSPLPGQGYNQPQHF.

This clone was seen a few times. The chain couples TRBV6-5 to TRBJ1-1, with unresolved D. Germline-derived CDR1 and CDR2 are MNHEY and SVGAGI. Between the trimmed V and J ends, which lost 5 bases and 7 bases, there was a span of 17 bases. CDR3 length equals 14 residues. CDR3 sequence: CASSTSGPMVEAFF. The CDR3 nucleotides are TGTGCCAGCAGTACCTCAGGACCCATGGTTGAAGCTTTCTTT.

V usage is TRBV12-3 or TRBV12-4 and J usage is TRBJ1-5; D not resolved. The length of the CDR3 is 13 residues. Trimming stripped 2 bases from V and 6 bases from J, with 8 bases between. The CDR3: CASSLIETQPQHF. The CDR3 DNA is TGTGCCAGCAGTTTAATAGAGACTCAGCCCCAGCATTTT.

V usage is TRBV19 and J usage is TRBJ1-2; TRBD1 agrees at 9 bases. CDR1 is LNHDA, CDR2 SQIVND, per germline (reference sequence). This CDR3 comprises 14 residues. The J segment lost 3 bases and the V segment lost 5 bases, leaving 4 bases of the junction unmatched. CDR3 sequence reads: CASSADRGDYGYTF. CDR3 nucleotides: TGTGCCAGTAGTGCGGACAGGGGCGACTATGGCTACACCTTC.

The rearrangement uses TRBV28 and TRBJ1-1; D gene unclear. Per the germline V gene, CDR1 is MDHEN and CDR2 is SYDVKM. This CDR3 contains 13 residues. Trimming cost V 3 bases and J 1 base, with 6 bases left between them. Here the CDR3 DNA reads TGTGCCAGCAGTTTCAGACGGAACACTGAAGCTTTCTTT. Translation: CASSFRRNTEAFF.

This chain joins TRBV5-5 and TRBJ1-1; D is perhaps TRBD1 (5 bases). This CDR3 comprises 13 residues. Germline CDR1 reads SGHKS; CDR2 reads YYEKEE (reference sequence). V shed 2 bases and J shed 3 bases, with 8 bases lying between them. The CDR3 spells CASSFLTDTEAFF. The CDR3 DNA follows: TGTGCCAGCAGCTTCCTGACAGACACTGAAGCTTTCTTT.

CDR3 sequence reads: CASSYHPTEAIGETQYF. The CDR3 region has the DNA TGTGCCAGCAGTTACCACCCAACAGAGGCTATAGGGGAGACCCAGTACTTC. The chain couples TRBV27 to TRBJ2-5, with D uncertain. The CDR3 consists of 17 residues. Trimming cost V 4 bases and J 5 bases, with 23 bases left between them. Per germline, CDR1 MNHEY and CDR2 SMNVEV (reference sequence).

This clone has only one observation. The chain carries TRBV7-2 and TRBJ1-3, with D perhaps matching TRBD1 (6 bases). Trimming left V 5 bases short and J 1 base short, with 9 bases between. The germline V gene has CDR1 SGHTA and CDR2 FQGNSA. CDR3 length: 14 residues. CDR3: CASSIRGSGNTIYF. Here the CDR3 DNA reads TGTGCCAGCAGCATCAGGGGTTCTGGAAACACCATATATTTT. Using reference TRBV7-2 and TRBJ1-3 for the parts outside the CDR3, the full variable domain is GAGVSQSPSNKVTEKGKDVELRCDPISGHTALYWYRQSLGQGLEFLIYFQGNSAPDKSGLPSDRFSAERTGGSVSTLTIQRTQQEDSAVYLCASSIRGSGNTIYFGEGSWLTVV.

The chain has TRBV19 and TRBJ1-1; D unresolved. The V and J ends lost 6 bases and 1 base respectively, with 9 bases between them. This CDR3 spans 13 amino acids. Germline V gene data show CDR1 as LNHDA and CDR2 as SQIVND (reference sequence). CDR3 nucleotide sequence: TGTGCCAGTAGCGAACAGACGAACACTGAAGCTTTCTTT. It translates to CASSEQTNTEAFF.

The chain's CDR3 is CASSPGTGYSNQPQHF. The CDR3 DNA sequence: TGTGCCAGCTCACCCGGGACAGGCTATAGCAATCAGCCCCAGCATTTT. The chain links TRBV18 to TRBJ1-5, with TRBD1 matching over 8 bases. Germline CDR1 reads KGHSH; CDR2 reads LQKENI. Unmatched junction bases numbered 4, after V lost 3 bases and J lost 0 bases. This CDR3 is 16 amino acids long.

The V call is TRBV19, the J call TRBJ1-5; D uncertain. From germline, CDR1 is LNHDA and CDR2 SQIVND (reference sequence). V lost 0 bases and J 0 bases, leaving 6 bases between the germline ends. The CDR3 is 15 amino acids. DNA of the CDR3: TGTGCCAGTAGTATAGATACGAATAGCAATCAGCCCCAGCATTTT. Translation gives CASSIDTNSNQPQHF.

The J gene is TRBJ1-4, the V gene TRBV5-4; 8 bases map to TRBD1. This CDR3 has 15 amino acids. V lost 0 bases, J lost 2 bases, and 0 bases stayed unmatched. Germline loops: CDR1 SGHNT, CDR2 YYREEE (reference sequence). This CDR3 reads CASSLDRGTNEKLFF. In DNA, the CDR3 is TGTGCCAGCAGCTTGGACAGGGGGACTAATGAAAAACTGTTTTTT.

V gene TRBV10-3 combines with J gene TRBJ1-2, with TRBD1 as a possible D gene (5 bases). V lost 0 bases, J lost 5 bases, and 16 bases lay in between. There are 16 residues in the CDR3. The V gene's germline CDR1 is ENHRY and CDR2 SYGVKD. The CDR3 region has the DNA TGTGCCATCAGTGAGTCGATTACGGCAGGGCAGTATGGCTACACCTTC. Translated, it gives CAISESITAGQYGYTF.

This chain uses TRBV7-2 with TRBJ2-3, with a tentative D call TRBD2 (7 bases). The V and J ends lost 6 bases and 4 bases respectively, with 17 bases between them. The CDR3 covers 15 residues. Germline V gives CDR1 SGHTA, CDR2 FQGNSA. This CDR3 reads CASRLQGGASDTQYF. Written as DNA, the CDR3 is TGTGCCAGCAGGCTACAGGGAGGGGCTTCAGATACGCAGTATTTT.